This entry features one TCR beta chain sequence. Antigen specificity is unknown. This sample is drawn from a study of identifying expanded T cells in peripheral blood. Overall study findings and caveats: Over around two and four weeks, about 15 and 18 clones changed, versus approximately 1.1 between replicates.

Measured with immunoSEQ multiplex PCR; TCRdb has only the in-frame clones, and not every one. This table has about 130,000 clones, around nine tenths appearing once. Collection occurred without any documented infections or immune events in donors. The sample consisted of blood. This receptor was identified in a person aged 18 to 75 in good health.

DNA for the CDR3: TGTGCCAGCAGCCTGGACCCCCTGGATGATCAGCCCCAGCATTTT. Amino acid sequence: CASSLDPLDDQPQHF. V usage is TRBV7-2 and J usage is TRBJ1-5, with D uncertain. Looked up from germline, CDR1 is SGHTA and CDR2 is FQGNSA. V lost 5 bases and J lost 5, with 16 bases in between. The CDR3 is 15 amino acids.